This T cell receptor (beta chain) was profiled in a study of blood T cells in healthy people across ages. Study information: Using template switching, researchers captured about one barcoded beta molecule for each two T cells.

The CDR3 runs 16 residues. CDR1 is MNHEY, CDR2 SVGEGT, per germline. Trimming removed 3 bases from V and 2 bases from J, with 11 bases in between. A remark on this clonotype: What it binds is unknown.

Study results and limitations: The donors' CMV status was not determined, possibly confounding changes in expanded clonotypes. Whereas aged donors had fewer naive CD4+ cells, long-lived donors had more of them and higher diversity.

Together with a sample-barcoded 5' primer, a J-beta primer mix was included in a second PCR lasting roughly 6 to 12 cycles. TCRdb re-derived calls from the 5' RACE reads in MiXCR, one entry per CDR3 protein. The sample carries about 970,000 distinct CDR3 sequences, just over 50% recorded once. Per individual sample, total RNA of at least 5 micrograms was extracted. The chain uses TRBV6-2 or TRBV6-3 and TRBJ2-6; D remains unclear. The sample comprised blood. This TCR derives from a woman aged 60-70 years in good health. Here the CDR3 DNA reads TGTGCCAGCAGTTATGTGGCCCGTACTGGGGCCAACGTCCTGACTTTC. It is translated as CASSYVARTGANVLTF.